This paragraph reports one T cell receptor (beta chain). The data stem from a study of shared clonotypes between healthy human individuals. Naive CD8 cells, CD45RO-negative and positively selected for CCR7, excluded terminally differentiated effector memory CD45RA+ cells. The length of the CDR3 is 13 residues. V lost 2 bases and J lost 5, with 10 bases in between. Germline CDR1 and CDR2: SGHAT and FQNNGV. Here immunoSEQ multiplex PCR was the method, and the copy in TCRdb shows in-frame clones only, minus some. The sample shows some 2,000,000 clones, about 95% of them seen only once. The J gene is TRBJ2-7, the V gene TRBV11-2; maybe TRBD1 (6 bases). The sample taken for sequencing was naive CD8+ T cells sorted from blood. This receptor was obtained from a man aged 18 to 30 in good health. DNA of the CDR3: TGTGCCAGCAGCTTAAGGGGGATAGACGAGCAGTACTTC. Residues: CASSLRGIDEQYF. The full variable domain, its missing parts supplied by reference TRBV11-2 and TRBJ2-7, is EAGVAQSPRYKIIEKRQSVAFWCNPISGHATLYWYQQILGQGPKLLIQFQNNGVVDDSQLPKDRFSAERLKGVDSTLKIQPAKLEDSAVYLCASSLRGIDEQYFGPGTRLTVT.